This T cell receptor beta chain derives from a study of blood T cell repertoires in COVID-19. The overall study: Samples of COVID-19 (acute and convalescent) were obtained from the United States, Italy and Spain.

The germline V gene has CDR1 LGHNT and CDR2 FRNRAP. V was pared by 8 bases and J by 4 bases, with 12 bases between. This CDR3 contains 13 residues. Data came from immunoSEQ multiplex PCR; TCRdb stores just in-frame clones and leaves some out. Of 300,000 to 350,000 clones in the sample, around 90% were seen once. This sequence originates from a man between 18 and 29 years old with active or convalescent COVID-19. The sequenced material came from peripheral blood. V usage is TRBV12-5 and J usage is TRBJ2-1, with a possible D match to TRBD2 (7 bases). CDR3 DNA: TGTGCTAGTACGCGGGGGCCGTACAATGAGCAGTTCTTC. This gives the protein CASTRGPYNEQFF.